What follows is one TCR beta chain and its context. The data stem from a study of shared clonotypes between healthy human individuals. This CDR3 region has 18 residues. The germline V gene encodes CDR1 MNHEY and CDR2 SMNVEV (reference sequence). V was pared by 5 bases and J by 4 bases, with 26 bases between. The naive CD8 population came from CD45RO-negative cells selected for CCR7, without terminally differentiated effector memory CD45RA+ cells. The data were produced by immunoSEQ multiplex PCR, yet TCRdb's version contains in-frame clones alone and is incomplete. Among about 2.2 million clones listed, around 93% were seen once.

The sample consisted of naive CD8+ T cells from PBMCs. The rearrangement uses TRBV27 and TRBJ1-1, with a possible D match to TRBD1 (6 bases). This clonotype was obtained from a man between 18 and 35 years old in good health. Some clones in this sample may be carry-over from other donors' samples. The CDR3 DNA reads as TGTGCCAGCAGTGCCTTGTTTATCGGGGGACATTGGAGCACTGAAGCTTTCTTT. This translates into CASSALFIGGHWSTEAFF.